Presented here are 6 T cell receptor beta chains from one specimen sequenced in a study of blood T cell repertoires in COVID-19. Clones were sequenced by immunoSEQ multiplex PCR, and TCRdb holds only the in-frame ones, with some missing. The table shows around 190,000 clones, with roughly four fifths occurring only once. The sequencing input was peripheral blood. These receptors all stem from a human donor in a cohort sampled during active COVID-19.

The chain is built from TRBV15 and TRBJ2-7; TRBD2 matches at 11 bases. This CDR3 is built from 15 residues. The trim removed 0 bases at V and 3 bases at J, leaving 1 base unmatched. CDR1 and CDR2 from the germline V gene are LNHNV and YYDKDF (reference sequence). The chain's CDR3 is CATSRELAGDYEQYF. The CDR3 coding sequence is TGTGCCACCAGCAGAGAACTAGCGGGGGACTACGAGCAGTACTTC.

This clone came up once. The chain joins TRBV5-6 to TRBJ1-4; TRBD1 matches 7 bases. Per the germline V gene, CDR1 is SGHDT and CDR2 is YYEEEE. J lost 4 bases, V lost 2 bases, and 11 bases had no gene match. This CDR3 is built from 17 residues. The CDR3 spells CASSFLSHTGDNEKLFF. CDR3 nucleotide sequence: TGTGCCAGCAGCTTTTTGAGCCACACAGGGGATAATGAAAAACTGTTTTTT.

The J gene is TRBJ1-3, the V gene TRBV24-1; D is unresolved. V lost 5 bases to trimming and J lost 2 bases, with 12 bases between them. The CDR3 contains 15 residues. Germline lookup yields CDR1 KGHDR and CDR2 SFDVKD. The CDR3 sequence is CATSAPSAAGNTIYF. CDR3 in DNA: TGTGCCACCAGTGCCCCATCAGCGGCTGGAAACACCATATATTTT.

The rearrangement joins TRBV9 to TRBJ2-2; 10 nucleotides agree with TRBD2. The CDR3 covers 17 residues. CDR1 is SGDLS and CDR2 is YYNGEE in the germline V gene. With 0 bases clipped from V and 0 bases from J, the junction kept 2 bases outside the gene matches. The CDR3 protein is CASSVGLAGANTGELFF. CDR3 DNA: TGTGCCAGCAGCGTAGGCCTAGCGGGGGCGAACACCGGGGAGCTGTTTTTT.

The chain couples TRBV2 to TRBJ1-2, with 8 bases fitting TRBD1. Per germline, CDR1 SNHLY and CDR2 FYNNEI. V dropped 4 bases and J dropped 7; count of bases not matched to a gene: 11. This CDR3 contains 15 residues. The CDR3 DNA reads TGTGCCAGCAGTGGATTACGGCAGGGGGCTCTTGGCTACACCTTC. It yields the protein CASSGLRQGALGYTF.

The rearrangement joins TRBV19 to TRBJ1-5; tentative D call: TRBD1 (6 bases). Trimming took off 10 bases at V and 5 bases at J, with 15 bases between the two ends. Germline assignment: CDR1 LNHDA and CDR2 SQIVND (reference sequence). The CDR3 covers 13 residues. CDR3 residues: CATGGHHDQPQHF. The CDR3 bases are TGTGCCACGGGGGGGCACCACGATCAGCCCCAGCATTTT.